Listed below are T cell receptor beta chains from one sample, sequenced in a study of OX40 agonist ivuxolimab in advanced cancers. Data came from immunoSEQ multiplex PCR; TCRdb stores just in-frame clones and leaves some out. The sample has approximately 90,000 clones; 70% to 90% are singletons. Material: CD4+ or CD8+ T cells sorted from blood, obtained in a trial of the OX40 agonist ivuxolimab. These receptors came from an adult with an advanced solid tumor such as melanoma, head and neck, liver or kidney cancer. The CDR3 runs from the conserved cysteine through the conserved F or W. Each record gives: J gene, clone size, V gene, D gene, CDR3 length, CDR3 protein, CDR3 DNA. The D gene is left open where the match is weak. Rows give clone size only sometimes, using once, few, many, or a class for an expanded clone.

>TRBJ1-3|NA|TRBV21-1|NA|15
CASSSPRGSGNTIYF
TGTGCCAGCAGCTCCCCCAGGGGTTCTGGAAACACCATATATTTT
>TRBJ2-3|NA|TRBV10-1|NA|16
CASSRGVPTSTDTQYF
TGCGCCAGCAGCCGCGGGGTACCGACTAGCACAGATACGCAGTATTTT
>TRBJ2-2|once|TRBV28|NA|13
CASRRVVTGELFF
TGTGCCAGCAGGCGTGTGGTCACCGGGGAGCTGTTTTTT
>TRBJ1-4|once|TRBV28|TRBD1|15
CASSSPGQSNEKLFF
TGTGCCAGCAGTTCCCCGGGACAGAGTAATGAAAAACTGTTTTTT
>TRBJ1-2|NA|TRBV28|NA|14
CASSLGDRLEGYTF
TGTGCCAGCAGTTTGGGTGACAGGTTAGAGGGCTACACCTTC
>TRBJ2-2|NA|TRBV4-3|NA|12
CASSQTAGELFF
TGCGCCAGCAGCCAAACAGCCGGGGAGCTGTTTTTT
>TRBJ2-5|NA|TRBV6-6|TRBD1|12
CATRQGQETQYF
TGTGCCACCCGACAGGGCCAAGAGACCCAGTACTTC
>TRBJ1-5|NA|TRBV6-4|NA|11
CASTPDQPQHF
TGTGCCAGCACCCCGGATCAGCCCCAGCATTTT
>TRBJ1-5|NA|TRBV7-6|NA|14
CASSLVVGSQPQHF
TGTGCCAGCAGCTTAGTGGTGGGAAGTCAGCCCCAGCATTTT
>TRBJ2-7|NA|TRBV7-9|NA|13
CASSFQGYGEQYF
TGTGCCAGCAGCTTTCAGGGATACGGCGAGCAGTACTTC
>TRBJ2-1|once|TRBV29-1|NA|11
CSGAQVLEQFF
TGCAGCGGAGCACAGGTACTGGAGCAGTTCTTC
>TRBJ2-4|NA|TRBV10-3|NA|12
CAISESLYIQYF
TGTGCCATCAGTGAGTCGCTCTACATTCAGTACTTC
>TRBJ1-1|NA|TRBV11-2|NA|13
CASSLALYTEAFF
TGTGCCAGCAGCTTAGCCCTCTACACTGAAGCTTTCTTT
>TRBJ1-1|NA|TRBV28|NA|11
CASKQPTEAFF
TGTGCCAGCAAACAACCCACTGAAGCTTTCTTT
>TRBJ2-1|NA|TRBV7-2|NA|15
CASSLAGVRYNEQFF
TGTGCCAGCAGCTTAGCGGGGGTCAGGTACAATGAGCAGTTCTTC
>TRBJ2-1|once|TRBV5-1|TRBD2|16
CASSPRVAGTNNEQFF
TGCGCCAGCAGCCCCCGGGTAGCGGGGACCAACAATGAGCAGTTCTTC
>TRBJ2-5|NA|TRBV5-1|TRBD2|18
CASSLTSGGTAYQETQYF
TGCGCCAGCAGCTTGACTAGCGGGGGGACCGCGTACCAAGAGACCCAGTACTTC
>TRBJ2-7|NA|TRBV27|TRBD2|17
CASSLLGGRGGGYEQYF
TGTGCCAGCAGTTTACTCGGAGGGCGGGGGGGCGGTTACGAGCAGTACTTC
>TRBJ2-3|NA|TRBV6-1|NA|15
CATRWGVISTDTQYF
TGTGCCACCCGGTGGGGGGTAATTTCAACAGATACGCAGTATTTT
>TRBJ2-7|NA|TRBV7-2|NA|14
CASSLEPGDYEQYF
TGTGCCAGCAGCTTAGAGCCGGGAGACTACGAGCAGTACTTC
>TRBJ1-4|NA|TRBV6-5|NA|14
CASSSVRTNEKLFF
TGTGCCAGCAGTTCAGTGCGCACTAATGAAAAACTGTTTTTT
>TRBJ2-3|NA|TRBV7-9|NA|12
CASSRGPDTQYF
TGTGCCAGCAGCCGGGGCCCAGATACGCAGTATTTT